This T cell receptor (beta chain) was identified during a study of blood T cell repertoires in COVID-19. Across the whole study: COVID-19 samples from acute and convalescent phases originated in the United States, Italy and Spain. T cells, B-cell-depleted T cells, or PBMCs provided the cDNA or gDNA that served as material.

A Seattle source enrolled patients during active infection and followed them longitudinally. Authors' processing steps: Reference gene primer amplification gave estimated nucleated cell counts. Sequencing was performed with immunoSEQ multiplex PCR; in TCRdb, only in-frame clones are kept and a portion is missing. V, J and clone size reflect that table, while D and trimming were determined from the DNA. The data contain 89,000 or so clones, more than 70% of them singletons. The CDR3 is 16 amino acids. V lost 0 bases and J lost 5; bases outside the gene matches: 6. Germline lookup yields CDR1 LGHDT and CDR2 YNNKEL (reference sequence).

This TCR was sampled from a man aged 50-60 years with COVID-19, enrolled during active disease. The rearrangement links TRBV3-1 (or the pseudogene TRBV3-2) to TRBJ1-2; the match to TRBD1 covers 10 bases. Sequencing input: peripheral blood. The chain's CDR3 is CASSQDWTGGIYGYTF. As DNA, the CDR3 is TGTGCCAGCAGCCAAGATTGGACAGGGGGTATTTATGGCTACACCTTC.